This TCR beta chain was profiled in a study of T cells in Graves' hyperthyroidism and ophthalmopathy. The source material, RNA transcripts, was used to amplify TCR beta CDR3 regions. HTBI primers were used for first-round RT-PCR of the TCR CDR3. MiXCR, applied by TCRdb to the multiplex PCR reads, yields one record per CDR3 protein. The data show around 600,000 distinct CDR3 sequences, about a sixth seen once. The diagnostic basis comprised clinical symptoms, serum thyroxine and TRAb, thyroid ultrasound and orbital computed tomography. Per the germline V gene, CDR1 is LNHDA and CDR2 is SQIVND (reference sequence). V shed 5 bases and J 0 bases; nucleotides not matched to a gene: 6. The CDR3 totals 15 residues.

The clonotype comes from a woman in her forties with Graves' ophthalmopathy. Sequenced: blood. This chain uses TRBV19 with TRBJ1-1, with 7 bases matching TRBD1. The CDR3 DNA reads as TGTGCCAGTAGTCCCTGGGACAGCTTGAACACTGAAGCTTTCTTT. Amino acids: CASSPWDSLNTEAFF.